This T cell receptor beta chain was sequenced for a study of shared clonotypes between healthy human individuals. Looked up from germline, CDR1 is SGDLS and CDR2 is YYNGEE. Between the trimmed V and J ends, which lost 4 bases and 7 bases, there was a span of 5 bases. CDR3 length: 11 amino acids. This clone was counted between two and nine times. The sample has other DNA sequences that encode this CDR3 too. Libraries were prepared by immunoSEQ multiplex PCR; TCRdb keeps only in-frame clonotypes and omits some of them. The data hold just over 2,000,000 clones, with 85% to 95% observed a single time. The naive CD8 population came from CD45RO-negative cells selected for CCR7, without terminally differentiated effector memory CD45RA+ cells.

Specimen: naive CD8+ T cells sorted from blood. The sequence was collected from a man between 18 and 35 years old in good health. This sequence joins TRBV9 and TRBJ1-4; D is unclear. The CDR3, as DNA: TGTGCCAGCAGCCCCGGTGAAAAACTGTTTTTT. As protein: CASSPGEKLFF.